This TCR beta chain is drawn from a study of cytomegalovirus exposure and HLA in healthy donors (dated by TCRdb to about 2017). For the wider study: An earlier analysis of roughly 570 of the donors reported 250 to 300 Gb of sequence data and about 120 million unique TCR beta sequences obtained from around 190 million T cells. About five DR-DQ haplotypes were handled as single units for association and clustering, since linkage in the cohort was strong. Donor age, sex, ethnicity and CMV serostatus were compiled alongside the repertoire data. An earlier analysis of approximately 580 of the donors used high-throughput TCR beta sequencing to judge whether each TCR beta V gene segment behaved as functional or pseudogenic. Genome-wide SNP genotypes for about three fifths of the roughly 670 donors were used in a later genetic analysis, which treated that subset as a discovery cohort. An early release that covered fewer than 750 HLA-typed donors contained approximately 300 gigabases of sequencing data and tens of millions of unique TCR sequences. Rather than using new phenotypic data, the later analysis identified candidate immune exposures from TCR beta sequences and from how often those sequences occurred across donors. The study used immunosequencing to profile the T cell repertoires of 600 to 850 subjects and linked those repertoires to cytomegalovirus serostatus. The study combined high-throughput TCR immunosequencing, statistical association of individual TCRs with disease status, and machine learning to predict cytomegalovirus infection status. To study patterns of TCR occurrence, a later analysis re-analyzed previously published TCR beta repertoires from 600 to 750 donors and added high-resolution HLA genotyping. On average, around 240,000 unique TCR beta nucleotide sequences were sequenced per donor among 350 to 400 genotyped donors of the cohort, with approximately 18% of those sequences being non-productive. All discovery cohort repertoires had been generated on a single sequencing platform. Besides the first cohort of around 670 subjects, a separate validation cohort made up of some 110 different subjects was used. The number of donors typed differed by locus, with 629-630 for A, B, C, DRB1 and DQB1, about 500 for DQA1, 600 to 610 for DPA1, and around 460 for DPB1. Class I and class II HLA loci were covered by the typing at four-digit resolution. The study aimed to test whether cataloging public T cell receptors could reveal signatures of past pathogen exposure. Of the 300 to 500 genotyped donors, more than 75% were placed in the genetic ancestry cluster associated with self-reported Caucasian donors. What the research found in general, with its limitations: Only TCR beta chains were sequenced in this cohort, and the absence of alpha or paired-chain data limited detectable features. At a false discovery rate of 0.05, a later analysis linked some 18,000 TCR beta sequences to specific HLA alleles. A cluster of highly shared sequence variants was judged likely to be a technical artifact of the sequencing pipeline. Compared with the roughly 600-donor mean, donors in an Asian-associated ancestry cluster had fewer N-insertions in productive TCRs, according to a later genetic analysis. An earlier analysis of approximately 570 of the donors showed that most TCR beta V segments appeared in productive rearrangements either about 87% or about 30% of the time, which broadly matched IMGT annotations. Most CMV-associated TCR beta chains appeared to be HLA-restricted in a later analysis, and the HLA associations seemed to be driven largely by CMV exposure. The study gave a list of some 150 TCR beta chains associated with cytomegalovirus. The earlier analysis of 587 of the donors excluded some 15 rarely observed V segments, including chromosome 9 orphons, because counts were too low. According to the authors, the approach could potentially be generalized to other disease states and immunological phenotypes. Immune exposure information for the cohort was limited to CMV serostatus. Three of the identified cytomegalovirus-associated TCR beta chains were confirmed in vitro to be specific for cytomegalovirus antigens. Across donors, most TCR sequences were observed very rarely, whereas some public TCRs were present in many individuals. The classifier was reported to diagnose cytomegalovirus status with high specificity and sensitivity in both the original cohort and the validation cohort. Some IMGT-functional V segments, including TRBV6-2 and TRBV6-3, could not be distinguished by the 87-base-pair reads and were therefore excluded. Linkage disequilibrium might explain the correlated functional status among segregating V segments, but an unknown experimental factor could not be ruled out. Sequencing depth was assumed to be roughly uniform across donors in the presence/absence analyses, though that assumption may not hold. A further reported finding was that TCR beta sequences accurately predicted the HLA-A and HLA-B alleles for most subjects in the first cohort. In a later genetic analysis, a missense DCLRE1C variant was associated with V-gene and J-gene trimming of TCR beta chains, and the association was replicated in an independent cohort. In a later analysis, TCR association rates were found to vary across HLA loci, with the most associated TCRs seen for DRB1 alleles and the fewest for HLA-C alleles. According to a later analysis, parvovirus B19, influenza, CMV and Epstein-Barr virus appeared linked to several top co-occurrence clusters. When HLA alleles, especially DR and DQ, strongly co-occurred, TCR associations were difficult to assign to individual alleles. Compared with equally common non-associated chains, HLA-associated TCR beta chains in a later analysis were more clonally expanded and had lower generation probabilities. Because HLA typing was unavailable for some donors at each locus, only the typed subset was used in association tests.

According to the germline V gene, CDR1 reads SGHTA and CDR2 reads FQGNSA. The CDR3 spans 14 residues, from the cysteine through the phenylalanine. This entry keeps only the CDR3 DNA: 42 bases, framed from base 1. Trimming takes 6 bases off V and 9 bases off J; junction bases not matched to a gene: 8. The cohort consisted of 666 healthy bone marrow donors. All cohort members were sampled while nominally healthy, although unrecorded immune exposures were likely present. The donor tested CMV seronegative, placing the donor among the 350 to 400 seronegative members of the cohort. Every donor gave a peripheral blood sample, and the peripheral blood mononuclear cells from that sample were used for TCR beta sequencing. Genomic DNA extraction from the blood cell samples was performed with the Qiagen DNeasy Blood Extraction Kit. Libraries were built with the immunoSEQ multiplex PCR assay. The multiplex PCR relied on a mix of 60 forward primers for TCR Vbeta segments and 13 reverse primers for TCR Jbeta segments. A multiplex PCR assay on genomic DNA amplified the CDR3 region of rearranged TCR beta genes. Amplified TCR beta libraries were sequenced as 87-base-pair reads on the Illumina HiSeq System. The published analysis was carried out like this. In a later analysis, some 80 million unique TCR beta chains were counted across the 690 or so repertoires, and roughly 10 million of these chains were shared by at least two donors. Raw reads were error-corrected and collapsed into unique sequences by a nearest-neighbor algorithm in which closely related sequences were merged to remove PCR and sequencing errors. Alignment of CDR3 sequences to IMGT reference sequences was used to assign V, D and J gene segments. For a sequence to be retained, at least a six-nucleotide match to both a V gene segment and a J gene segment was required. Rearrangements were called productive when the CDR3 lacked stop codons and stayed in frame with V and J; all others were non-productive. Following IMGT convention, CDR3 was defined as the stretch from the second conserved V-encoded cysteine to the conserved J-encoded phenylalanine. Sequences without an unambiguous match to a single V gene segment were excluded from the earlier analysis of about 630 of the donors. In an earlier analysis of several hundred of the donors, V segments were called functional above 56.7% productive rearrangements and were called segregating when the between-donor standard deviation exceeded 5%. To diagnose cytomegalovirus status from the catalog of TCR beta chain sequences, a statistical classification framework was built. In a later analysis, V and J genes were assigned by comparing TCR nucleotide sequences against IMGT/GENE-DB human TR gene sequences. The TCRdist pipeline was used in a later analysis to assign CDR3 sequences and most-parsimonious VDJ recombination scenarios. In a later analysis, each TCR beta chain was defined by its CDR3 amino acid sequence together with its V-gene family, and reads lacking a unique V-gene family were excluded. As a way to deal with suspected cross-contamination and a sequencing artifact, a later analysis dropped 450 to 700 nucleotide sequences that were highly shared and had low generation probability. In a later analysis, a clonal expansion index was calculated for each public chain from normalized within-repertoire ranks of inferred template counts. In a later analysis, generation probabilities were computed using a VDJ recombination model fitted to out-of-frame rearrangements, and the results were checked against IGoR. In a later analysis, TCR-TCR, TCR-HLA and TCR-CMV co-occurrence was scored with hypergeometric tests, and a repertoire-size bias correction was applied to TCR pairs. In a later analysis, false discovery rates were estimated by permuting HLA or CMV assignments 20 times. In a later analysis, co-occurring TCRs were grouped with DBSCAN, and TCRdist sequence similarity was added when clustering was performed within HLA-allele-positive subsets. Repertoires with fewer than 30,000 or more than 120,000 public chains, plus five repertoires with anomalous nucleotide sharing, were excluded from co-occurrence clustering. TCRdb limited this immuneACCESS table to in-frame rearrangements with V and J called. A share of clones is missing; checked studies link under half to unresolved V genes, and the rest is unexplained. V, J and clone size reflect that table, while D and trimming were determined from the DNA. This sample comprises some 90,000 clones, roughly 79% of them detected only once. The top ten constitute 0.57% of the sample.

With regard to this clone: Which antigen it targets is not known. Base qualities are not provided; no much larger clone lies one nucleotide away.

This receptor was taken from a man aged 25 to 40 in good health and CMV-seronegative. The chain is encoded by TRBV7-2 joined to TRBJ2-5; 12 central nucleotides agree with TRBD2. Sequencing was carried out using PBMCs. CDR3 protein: CASRPSGGALPQYF. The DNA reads TGTGCCAGCAGGCCTAGCGGGGGGGCCCTTCCCCAGTACTTC.